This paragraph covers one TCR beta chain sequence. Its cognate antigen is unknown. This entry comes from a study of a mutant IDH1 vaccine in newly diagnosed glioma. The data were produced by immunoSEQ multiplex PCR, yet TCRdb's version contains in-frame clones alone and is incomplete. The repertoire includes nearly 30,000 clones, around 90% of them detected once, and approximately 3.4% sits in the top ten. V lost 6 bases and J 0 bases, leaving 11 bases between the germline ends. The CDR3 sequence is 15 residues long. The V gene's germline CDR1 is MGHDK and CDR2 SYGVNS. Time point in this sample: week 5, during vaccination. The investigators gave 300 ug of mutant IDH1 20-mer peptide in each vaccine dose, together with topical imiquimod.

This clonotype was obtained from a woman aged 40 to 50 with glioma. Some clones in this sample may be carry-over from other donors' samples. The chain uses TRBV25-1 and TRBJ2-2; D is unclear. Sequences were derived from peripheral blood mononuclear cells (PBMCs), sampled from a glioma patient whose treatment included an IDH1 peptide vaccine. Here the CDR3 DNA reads TGTGCCAGCAGCCGTCGGGCCGCGAACACCGGGGAGCTGTTTTTT. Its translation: CASSRRAANTGELFF.